This T cell receptor beta chain was sequenced for a study of T cell repertoires in cytomegalovirus infection. Study in general: It can be stated that public TCR beta signatures indicated CMV infection as well as a matching HLA type.

TCRdb re-analysed the reads in MiXCR, keeping a single row per CDR3 protein. This sample yields around 440,000 distinct CDR3 sequences, of which around 11% are seen a single time; more than 8.5% belongs to the top ten. The CDR3 loop spans 15 amino acids. CDR1 is SGHTA and CDR2 is FQGNSA in the germline V gene. With 1 base clipped from V and 7 bases from J, the junction kept 5 bases outside the gene matches. In its sample, this clonotype was seen many times. What was sequenced was PBMCs. This chain links TRBV7-2 with TRBJ2-1; 9 bases line up with TRBD2. This sequence originates from a human donor in good health (CMV status not recorded). Some clones in this sample may be carry-over from other donors' samples. CDR3 amino acids: CASSLVASGINEQFF. CDR3 bases: TGTGCCAGCAGCTTAGTCGCTAGCGGGATAAATGAGCAGTTCTTC.